Below are 25 T cell receptor beta chains sequenced from a single sample in a study of neoadjuvant anti-PD-1 for oral cavity cancer (dated by TCRdb to the early 2020s). Receptor libraries were prepared by the immunoSEQ multiplex PCR assay. As stored in TCRdb, this immuneACCESS dataset retains in-frame rearrangements with V and J assigned. A fraction of the clones does not appear; measured against another copy, unresolved V genes explain less than half of the discrepancy, and the remainder lacks a known reason. Recorded for this sample are about 14,000 clones; 75% to 85% of them occurred a single time. Of the sample, under 2.5% falls within the top ten clones. The time point label on this specimen signifies: after neoadjuvant nivolumab, at surgical resection. Material: PBMCs, obtained after nivolumab (anti-PD-1) treatment. The receptors were gathered from a person aged 35-79 years with oral cavity squamous cell carcinoma.

This clone was observed a few times. This sequence joins TRBV29-1 and TRBJ1-2; D gene ambiguous. Germline V gene lookup returns CDR1 SQVTM and CDR2 ANQGSEA. V gave up 5 bases and J gave up 6 bases, with 7 bases separating them. This CDR3 region has 10 residues. The CDR3 nucleotides read TGCAGCGTTTTGGTCGATGGCTACACCTTC. Encoded protein: CSVLVDGYTF.

The chain recombines TRBV19 with TRBJ2-3; D is possibly TRBD2 (6 bases). Per germline, CDR1 LNHDA and CDR2 SQIVND (reference sequence). There are 16 residues in the CDR3. V was shortened by 7 bases and J by 4 bases, with 21 bases between the two germline ends. This CDR3 is CASMAGGFHRPDTQYF. The CDR3 DNA reads as TGTGCCAGTATGGCTGGGGGGTTTCATCGACCAGATACGCAGTATTTT. Looking up the rest from reference TRBV19 and TRBJ2-3 gives the full variable domain: DGGITQSPKYLFRKEGQNVTLSCEQNLNHDAMYWYRQDPGQGLRLIYYSQIVNDFQKGDIAEGYSVSREKKESFPLTVTSAQKNPTAFYLCASMAGGFHRPDTQYFGPGTRLTVL.

The rearrangement uses TRBV11-2 and TRBJ1-2; 8 nucleotides agree with TRBD1. J gave up 4 bases and V 5 bases, and 6 bases lay outside the gene matches. The CDR3 has 14 amino acids. Germline loops: CDR1 SGHAT, CDR2 FQNNGV. The CDR3 loop reads CASSQGQGAYGYTF. The CDR3 bases are TGTGCCAGCAGCCAAGGGCAGGGGGCCTATGGCTACACCTTC.

V and J are TRBV28 and TRBJ2-2; the match to TRBD1 covers 10 bases. The CDR3 loop spans 16 amino acids. Trimming removed 7 bases from V and 4 bases from J; junction bases left unmatched: 9. CDR1 and CDR2 (germline): MDHEN, SYDVKM. CDR3 nucleotide sequence: TGTGCCAGCATGTCGCCGGGACAGGGGAGCACCGGGGAGCTGTTTTTT. It is translated as CASMSPGQGSTGELFF.

The V and J genes are TRBV10-1 and TRBJ1-1, with a weak D call TRBD1 (5 bases). Germline lookup yields CDR1 WNHNN and CDR2 SYGVQD (reference sequence). The CDR3 spans 14 residues. V lost 3 bases, J lost 2 bases, and 10 bases lay in between. CDR3 region: CASSDHRRNTEAFF. DNA for the CDR3: TGCGCCAGCAGTGACCACAGGAGAAACACTGAAGCTTTCTTT.

The chain joins TRBV7-8 to TRBJ2-1, with 9 bases that match TRBD2. Trimming cost V 5 bases and J 1 base; bases outside gene matches: 3. Looked up from germline, CDR1 is SGHVS and CDR2 is FQNEAQ. The CDR3 runs to 15 residues. Here the CDR3 DNA reads TGTGCCAGCAGCGTAGGACTAGCGTCCTACAATGAGCAGTTCTTC. Encoded protein: CASSVGLASYNEQFF.

The chain employs TRBV5-4 and TRBJ2-7; unclear D gene. CDR3 length: 14 residues. Germline V gives CDR1 SGHNT, CDR2 YYREEE (reference sequence). The V end lost 3 bases, the J end lost 0 bases, and 10 bases lay between the germline ends. The DNA of the CDR3 is TGTGCCAGCAGCTCCACCCGCGCCTCCTACGAGCAGTACTTC. It yields the protein CASSSTRASYEQYF.

This chain uses TRBV6-5 with TRBJ1-6; weak D call: TRBD1 (5 bases). V gave up 0 bases and J gave up 12 bases, with 15 bases separating them. Germline V gene sequence: CDR1 MNHEY, CDR2 SVGAGI. This CDR3 region has 15 residues. CDR3 amino acids: CASSYSAGTGGPLHF. The CDR3 region has the DNA TGTGCCAGCAGTTACTCGGCGGGTACGGGGGGACCCCTCCACTTT.

This clone was picked up one time. The chain couples TRBV6-1 to TRBJ1-4; 8 positions agree with TRBD1. Germline V gene data show CDR1 as MNHNS and CDR2 as SASEGT. The V and J ends lost 1 base and 8 bases, in that order; junction bases with no gene match: 3. The CDR3 sequence is 14 residues long. The CDR3 region is CASSEGTGREKLFF. CDR3 nucleotides: TGTGCCAGCAGTGAAGGGACAGGGCGCGAAAAACTGTTTTTT.

The chain uses TRBV28 and TRBJ1-2; possibly TRBD1 for D (5 bases). Germline CDR1 and CDR2: MDHEN and SYDVKM. V was pared by 4 bases and J by 2 bases, with 8 bases between. This CDR3 is 13 amino acids long. The CDR3 loop reads CASSSGLNYGYTF. The CDR3, as DNA: TGTGCCAGCAGTTCAGGGCTCAACTATGGCTACACCTTC.

The genes are TRBV15 and TRBJ2-2, with 10 bases fitting TRBD2. Germline values: CDR1 LNHNV, CDR2 YYDKDF (reference sequence). This CDR3 is built from 14 residues. Trimming at V came to 8 bases and at J to 4 bases, leaving 4 bases not matched to a gene. Here the CDR3 reads CATRSGRATGELFF. For the CDR3, the DNA is TGTGCCACCCGGAGCGGGAGGGCCACCGGGGAGCTGTTTTTT.

V is TRBV30 and J is TRBJ1-1, with TRBD1 identical over 8 bases. Germline V lookup: CDR1 GTSNPN, CDR2 SVGIG (reference sequence). Trimming cost V 4 bases and J 11 bases; bases outside gene matches: 15. The CDR3 loop spans 14 amino acids. In DNA, the CDR3 is TGTGCCTGGATCAACAGGGGGGACCAACGTTCCGCTTTCTTT. Residues: CAWINRGDQRSAFF.

This clone was counted between two and nine times. The rearrangement joins TRBV28 to TRBJ1-2, with a weak D call TRBD1 (5 bases). Germline CDR1 and CDR2: MDHEN and SYDVKM. The CDR3 has 14 residues. The ends were cut back, 6 bases at V and 4 bases at J, with 15 bases in the middle. The CDR3 nucleotides read TGTGCCAGCAGCCGATCACAGGCTTTCTATGGCTACACCTTC. It codes for CASSRSQAFYGYTF.

This chain links TRBV4-1 with TRBJ2-7, with a tentative D call TRBD2 (5 bases). Germline-derived CDR1 and CDR2 are MGHRA and YSYEKL. V was trimmed by 1 base and J by 6 bases, leaving 10 bases between them. This CDR3 region has 13 residues. In DNA form, the CDR3 reads TGCGCCAGCAGCCAAGCGGGAACCGTCGAGCAGTACTTC. This sequence encodes CASSQAGTVEQYF.

The CDR3 is CASRGVTNTGELFF. DNA of the CDR3: TGCGCCAGCAGAGGCGTGACGAACACCGGGGAGCTGTTTTTT. This rearrangement joins TRBV5-1 to TRBJ2-2; no reliable D call. The CDR3 is 14 amino acids. The germline V gene encodes CDR1 SGHRS and CDR2 YFSETQ. Trimming left V 5 bases short and J 0 bases short, with 8 bases between.

The rearrangement links TRBV18 to TRBJ2-3, with D possibly being TRBD1 (5 bases). This CDR3 has 15 amino acids. From germline, CDR1 is KGHSH and CDR2 LQKENI. Trimming removed 2 bases from V and 3 bases from J, with 12 bases in between. CDR3 sequence reads: CASSPSPRVTDTQYF. The CDR3 nucleotides are TGTGCCAGCTCACCAAGTCCCAGGGTAACAGATACGCAGTATTTT.

DNA for the CDR3: TGCGCCAGCAGCCAAGGCAGCATGAACACTGAAGCTTTCTTT. It yields the protein CASSQGSMNTEAFF. The chain employs TRBV4-1 and TRBJ1-1; D remains ambiguous. This CDR3 contains 14 residues. V was pared by 1 base and J by 0 bases, with 6 bases between. The germline gives CDR1 MGHRA, CDR2 YSYEKL.

This clone turned up a few times. The chain couples TRBV2 to TRBJ2-7; D ambiguous. Germline V gives CDR1 SNHLY, CDR2 FYNNEI. V was shortened by 4 bases and J by 0 bases, with 7 bases between the two germline ends. The CDR3 covers 13 residues. The CDR3 bases are TGTGCCAGCAGTGTGATACACTCCTACGAGCAGTACTTC. Protein sequence: CASSVIHSYEQYF.

This chain joins TRBV6-1 and TRBJ1-1; tentative D call: TRBD1 (5 bases). Germline CDR1 is MNHNS and CDR2 is SASEGT. Trimming pared 6 bases from V and 4 bases from J, leaving 15 bases between. The CDR3 is made up of 14 amino acids. CDR3 sequence: CASSLTGDGTEAFF. Written as DNA, the CDR3 is TGTGCCAGCAGCCTTACGGGGGACGGCACTGAAGCTTTCTTT.

The V gene is TRBV20-1, the J gene TRBJ1-2; D is undetermined. The CDR3 consists of 11 residues. V was pared by 5 bases and J by 8 bases, with 12 bases between. The germline V gene has CDR1 DFQATT and CDR2 SNEGSKA (reference sequence). The CDR3 DNA sequence: TGCAGTGCTGGTTGGCCCGGGGGCTACACCTTC. It translates to CSAGWPGGYTF.

The chain carries TRBV4-1 and TRBJ2-3; no definite D call. CDR3 length equals 16 residues. The germline V and J ends were trimmed by 0 bases and 2 bases, with 12 bases remaining between them. Germline V gene lookup returns CDR1 MGHRA and CDR2 YSYEKL. As DNA, the CDR3 is TGCGCCAGCAGCCAAGAGTCTCAGCGTGACACAGATACGCAGTATTTT. Translated, it gives CASSQESQRDTDTQYF.

The chain recombines TRBV2 with TRBJ1-2, with D hard to call. This CDR3 region has 14 residues. Trimming pared 4 bases from V and 8 bases from J, leaving 17 bases between. CDR1 and CDR2 (germline): SNHLY, FYNNEI. The CDR3 sequence: CASSGLLSDGGYTF. In DNA, the CDR3 is TGTGCCAGCAGTGGGCTTCTTTCGGACGGGGGCTACACCTTC. Based on the CDR3 plus reference TRBV2 and TRBJ1-2, the full variable domain is EPEVTQTPSHQVTQMGQEVILRCVPISNHLYFYWYRQILGQKVEFLVSFYNNEISEKSEIFDDQFSVERPDGSNFTLKIRSTKLEDSAMYFCASSGLLSDGGYTFGSGTRLTVV.

V gene TRBV7-8 combines with J gene TRBJ1-5; 7 positions match TRBD1. The CDR3 is 16 residues long. The germline V gene encodes CDR1 SGHVS and CDR2 FQNEAQ. V lost 5 bases and J lost 1; bases outside the gene matches: 8. The DNA for the CDR3 is TGTGCCAGCAGCCCATTAGGAGGGGGCAGCAATCAGCCCCAGCATTTT. Amino acid sequence: CASSPLGGGSNQPQHF.

The chain joins TRBV19 to TRBJ1-5; the match to TRBD1 covers 9 bases. V dropped 4 bases and J dropped 6; count of bases not matched to a gene: 1. There are 13 residues in the CDR3. Germline V CDR1 and CDR2: LNHDA, SQIVND (reference sequence). DNA for the CDR3: TGTGCCAGTAGTAGGACAGGGGTTCAGCCCCAGCATTTT. It is translated as CASSRTGVQPQHF.

The chain is built from TRBV2 and TRBJ2-1; a weak D match, TRBD1 (5 bases). Per germline, CDR1 SNHLY and CDR2 FYNNEI. The CDR3 totals 15 residues. The V and J ends lost 3 bases and 8 bases respectively, with 17 bases between them. The CDR3 sequence: CASSDPKRGRDEQFF. The CDR3 nucleotides read TGTGCCAGCAGTGACCCCAAAAGGGGTAGGGATGAGCAGTTCTTC.